The 7 T cell receptor beta chains reported below all come from one sample, sequenced in a study of identical twins. One entry per CDR3 protein results from TCRdb running MiXCR on the 5' RACE reads. The sample has approximately 490,000 distinct CDR3 sequences; approximately 20% are singletons. The same sample was also studied in work on yellow fever vaccine responses in identical twins.

Material: CD4+ T cells sorted from blood. The receptors were sampled from a woman between 18 and 30 years old in good health.

This clonotype was detected only once. This rearrangement joins TRBV7-6 to TRBJ2-7; maybe TRBD1 (5 bases). The CDR3 is made up of 16 amino acids. Germline lookup yields CDR1 SGHVS and CDR2 FNYEAQ. The germline V and J ends were trimmed by 5 bases and 2 bases, with 19 bases remaining between them. CDR3 sequence reads: CASSPTAPQVTYEQYF. CDR3 coding DNA: TGTGCCAGCAGCCCAACCGCCCCACAGGTAACCTACGAGCAGTACTTC. The whole variable domain, remainder taken from reference TRBV7-6 and TRBJ2-7, is GAGVSQSPRYKVTKRGQDVALRCDPISGHVSLYWYRQALGQGPEFLTYFNYEAQQDKSGLPNDRFSAERPEGSISTLTIQRTEQRDSAMYRCASSPTAPQVTYEQYFGPGTRLTVT.

V usage is TRBV7-2 and J usage is TRBJ2-3; 10 positions match TRBD2. The CDR3 totals 15 residues. Germline CDR1 reads SGHTA; CDR2 reads FQGNSA. Trimming at V came to 2 bases and at J to 5 bases, leaving 4 bases not matched to a gene. CDR3 in amino acids: CASSLRPSGGDTQYF. The CDR3 DNA reads as TGTGCCAGCAGCTTAAGGCCTAGCGGGGGAGATACGCAGTATTTT. Looking up the rest from reference TRBV7-2 and TRBJ2-3 gives the full variable domain: GAGVSQSPSNKVTEKGKDVELRCDPISGHTALYWYRQSLGQGLEFLIYFQGNSAPDKSGLPSDRFSAERTGGSVSTLTIQRTQQEDSAVYLCASSLRPSGGDTQYFGPGTRLTVL.

This sequence joins TRBV11-1 and TRBJ1-1; 8 bases fit TRBD1. Germline-derived CDR1 and CDR2 are SGHAT and FQDESV (reference sequence). The CDR3 has 18 residues. J was trimmed by 5 bases and V by 4 bases; bases with no gene match: 18. The CDR3 DNA reads as TGTGCCAGCAGCTCGTTAGTAGGGACGGGCAGGGGGCGGACTGAAGCTTTCTTT. It encodes CASSSLVGTGRGRTEAFF.

The chain has TRBV10-3 and TRBJ2-5; 11 bases are a match to TRBD2. V shed 0 bases, J shed 3 bases, and the junction held 6 bases outside the gene matches. This CDR3 is 17 amino acids long. Germline assignment: CDR1 ENHRY and CDR2 SYGVKD. The CDR3 here is CAISESTTSGAKETQYF. Written as DNA, the CDR3 is TGTGCCATCAGTGAGTCAACGACTAGCGGGGCCAAAGAGACCCAGTACTTC.

V usage is TRBV5-1 and J usage is TRBJ2-7; TRBD2 agrees at 16 bases. Germline-derived CDR1 and CDR2 are SGHRS and YFSETQ. This CDR3 is built from 20 residues. V gave up 0 bases and J gave up 0 bases; unmatched junction bases: 9. CDR3 residues: CASSLGHTGTSGRASYEQYF. Here the CDR3 DNA reads TGCGCCAGCAGCTTGGGACACACCGGGACTAGCGGGAGGGCCTCCTACGAGCAGTACTTC.

The CDR3 protein is CASSQTRPPLSQETQYF. The CDR3 region has the DNA TGTGCCAGCAGCCAGACTAGGCCCCCCCTTTCCCAAGAGACCCAGTACTTC. The chain employs TRBV3-1 and TRBJ2-5; D is perhaps TRBD2 (6 bases). CDR1 and CDR2 (germline): LGHDT, YNNKEL (reference sequence). The CDR3 runs 17 residues. Deletions cut 3 bases from V and 1 base from J, with 18 bases between.

This rearrangement joins TRBV7-2 to TRBJ2-6; D gene uncertain. Trimming removed 5 bases at V and 3 bases at J, with 8 bases between. The V gene's germline CDR1 is SGHTA and CDR2 FQGNSA. The CDR3 is 14 residues long. The CDR3 DNA follows: TGTGCCAGCAGCCAGGTGTTTGGGGCCAACGTCCTGACTTTC. Its translation: CASSQVFGANVLTF.